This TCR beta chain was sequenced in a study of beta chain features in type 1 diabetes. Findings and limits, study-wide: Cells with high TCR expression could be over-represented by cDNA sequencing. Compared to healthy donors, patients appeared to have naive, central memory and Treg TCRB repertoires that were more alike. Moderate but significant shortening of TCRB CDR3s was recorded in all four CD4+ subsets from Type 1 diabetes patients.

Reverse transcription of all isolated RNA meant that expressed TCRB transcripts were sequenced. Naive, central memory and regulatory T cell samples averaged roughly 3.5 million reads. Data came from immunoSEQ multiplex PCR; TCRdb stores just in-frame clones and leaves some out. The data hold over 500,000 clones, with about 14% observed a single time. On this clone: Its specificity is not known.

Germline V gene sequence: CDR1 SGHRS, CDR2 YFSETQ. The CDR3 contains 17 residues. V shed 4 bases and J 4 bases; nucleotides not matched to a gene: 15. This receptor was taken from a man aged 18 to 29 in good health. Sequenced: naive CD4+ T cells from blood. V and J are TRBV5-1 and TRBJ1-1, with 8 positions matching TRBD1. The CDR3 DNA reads TGCGCCAGCAGCCACTCCTCCCTCGGACAGGGCCCCACTGAAGCTTTCTTT. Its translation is CASSHSSLGQGPTEAFF.